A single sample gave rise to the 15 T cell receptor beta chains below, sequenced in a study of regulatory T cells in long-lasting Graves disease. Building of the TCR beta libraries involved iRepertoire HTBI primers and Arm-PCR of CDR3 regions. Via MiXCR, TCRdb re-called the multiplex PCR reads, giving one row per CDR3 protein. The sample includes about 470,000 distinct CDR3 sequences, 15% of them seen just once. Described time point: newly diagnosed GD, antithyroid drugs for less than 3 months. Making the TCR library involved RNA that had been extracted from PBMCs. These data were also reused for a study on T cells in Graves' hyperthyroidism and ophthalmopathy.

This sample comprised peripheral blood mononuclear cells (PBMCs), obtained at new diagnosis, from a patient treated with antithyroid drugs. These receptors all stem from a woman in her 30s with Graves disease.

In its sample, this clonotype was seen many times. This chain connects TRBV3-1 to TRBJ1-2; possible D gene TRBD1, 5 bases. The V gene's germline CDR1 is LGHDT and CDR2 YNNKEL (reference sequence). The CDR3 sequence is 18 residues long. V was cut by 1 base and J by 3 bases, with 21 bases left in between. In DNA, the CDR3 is TGTGCCAGCAGCCAAGCCAACCCAAGGGGCCAGGCCTACTATGGCTACACCTTC. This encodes CASSQANPRGQAYYGYTF. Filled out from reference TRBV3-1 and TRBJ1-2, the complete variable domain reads DTAVSQTPKYLVTQMGNDKSIKCEQNLGHDTMYWYKQDSKKFLKIMFSYNNKELIINETVPNRFSPKSPDKAHLNLHINSLELGDSAVYFCASSQANPRGQAYYGYTFGSGTRLTVV.

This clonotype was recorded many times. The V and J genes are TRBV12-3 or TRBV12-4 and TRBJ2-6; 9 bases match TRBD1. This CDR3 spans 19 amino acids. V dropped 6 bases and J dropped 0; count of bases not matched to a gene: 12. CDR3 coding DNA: TGTGCCAGCAGACTAAAGAGGGGACAGGGCCTCTCTGGGGCCAACGTCCTGACTTTC. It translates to CASRLKRGQGLSGANVLTF.

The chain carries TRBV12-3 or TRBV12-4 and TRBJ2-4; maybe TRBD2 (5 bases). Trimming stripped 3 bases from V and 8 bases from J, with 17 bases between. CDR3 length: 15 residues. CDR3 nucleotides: TGTGCCAGCAGTTTTAGAGGGCTTAAGGTGGACATTCAGTACTTC. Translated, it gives CASSFRGLKVDIQYF.

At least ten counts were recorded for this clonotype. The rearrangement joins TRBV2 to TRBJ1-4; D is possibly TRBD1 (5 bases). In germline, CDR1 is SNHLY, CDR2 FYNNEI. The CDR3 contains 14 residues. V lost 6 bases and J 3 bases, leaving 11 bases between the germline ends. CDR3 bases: TGTGCCAGCAGAGCGGGGGAGGCTAATGAAAAACTGTTTTTT. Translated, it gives CASRAGEANEKLFF.

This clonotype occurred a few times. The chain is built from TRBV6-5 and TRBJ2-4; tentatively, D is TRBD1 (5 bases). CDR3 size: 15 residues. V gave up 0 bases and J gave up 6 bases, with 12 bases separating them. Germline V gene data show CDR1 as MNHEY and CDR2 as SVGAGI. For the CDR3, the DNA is TGTGCCAGCAGTTACTCCAGGGTTGGTCGAAACATTCAGTACTTC. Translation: CASSYSRVGRNIQYF.

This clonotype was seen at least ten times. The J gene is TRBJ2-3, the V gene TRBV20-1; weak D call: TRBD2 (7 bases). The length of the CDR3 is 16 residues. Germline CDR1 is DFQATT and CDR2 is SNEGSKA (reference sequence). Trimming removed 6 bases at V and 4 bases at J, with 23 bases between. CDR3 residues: CSAIKGGTGGPDTQYF. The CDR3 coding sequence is TGCAGTGCCATTAAGGGAGGGACTGGGGGGCCAGATACGCAGTATTTT.

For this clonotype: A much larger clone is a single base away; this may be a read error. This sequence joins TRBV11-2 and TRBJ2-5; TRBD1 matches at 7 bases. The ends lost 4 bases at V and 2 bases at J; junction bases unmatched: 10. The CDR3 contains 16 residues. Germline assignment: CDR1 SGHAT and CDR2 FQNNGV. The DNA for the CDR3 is TGTGCCAGCAGCTACCCCCCCAACAGGGGTCAAGAGACCCAGTACTTC. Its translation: CASSYPPNRGQETQYF.

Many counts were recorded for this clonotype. The CDR3 DNA follows: TGCAGTGCTAGCAGGCTAGCGGGGAATGAGCAGTTCTTC. It specifies CSASRLAGNEQFF. V gene TRBV20-1 combines with J gene TRBJ2-1; 9 positions agree with TRBD2. Germline loops: CDR1 DFQATT, CDR2 SNEGSKA (reference sequence). This CDR3 has 13 residues. The J segment lost 7 bases and the V segment lost 3 bases, leaving 4 bases of the junction unmatched.

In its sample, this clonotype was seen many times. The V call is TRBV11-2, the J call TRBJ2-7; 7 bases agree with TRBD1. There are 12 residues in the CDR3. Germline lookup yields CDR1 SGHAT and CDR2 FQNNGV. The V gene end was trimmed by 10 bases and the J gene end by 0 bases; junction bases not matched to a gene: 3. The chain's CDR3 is CATGQTSYEQYF. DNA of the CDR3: TGTGCCACGGGACAGACCTCCTACGAGCAGTACTTC.

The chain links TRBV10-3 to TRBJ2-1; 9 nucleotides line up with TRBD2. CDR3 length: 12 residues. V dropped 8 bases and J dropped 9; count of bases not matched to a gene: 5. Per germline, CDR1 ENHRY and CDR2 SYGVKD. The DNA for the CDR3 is TGTGCCATCTCGCGGGAGGGTCTTGAGCAGTTCTTC. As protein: CAISREGLEQFF.

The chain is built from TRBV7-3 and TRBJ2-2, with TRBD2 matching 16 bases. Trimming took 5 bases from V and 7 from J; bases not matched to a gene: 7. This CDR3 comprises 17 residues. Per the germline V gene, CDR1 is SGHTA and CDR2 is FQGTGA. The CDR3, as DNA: TGTGCCAGCAGCGAACCGGGACTAGCGGGAGGGATCGGGGAGCTGTTTTTT. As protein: CASSEPGLAGGIGELFF.

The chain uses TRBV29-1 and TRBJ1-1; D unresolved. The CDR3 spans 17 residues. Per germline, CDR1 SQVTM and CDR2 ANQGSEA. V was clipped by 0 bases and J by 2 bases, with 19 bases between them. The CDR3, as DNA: TGCAGCGTTGAAGAGACTCCCAGATGGGGATATAACACTGAAGCTTTCTTT. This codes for CSVEETPRWGYNTEAFF.

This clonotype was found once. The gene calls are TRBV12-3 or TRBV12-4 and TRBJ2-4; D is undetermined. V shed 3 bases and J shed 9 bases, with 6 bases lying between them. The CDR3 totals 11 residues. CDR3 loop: CASSLGSIQYF. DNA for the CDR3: TGTGCCAGCAGTTTGGGTAGCATTCAGTACTTC.

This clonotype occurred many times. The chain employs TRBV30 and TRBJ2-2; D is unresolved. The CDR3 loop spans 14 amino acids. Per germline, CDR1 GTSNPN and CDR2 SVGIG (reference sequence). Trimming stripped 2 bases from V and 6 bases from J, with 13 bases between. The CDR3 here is CAWSTPTPAGELFF. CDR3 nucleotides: TGTGCCTGGAGTACCCCGACCCCGGCCGGGGAGCTGTTTTTT.

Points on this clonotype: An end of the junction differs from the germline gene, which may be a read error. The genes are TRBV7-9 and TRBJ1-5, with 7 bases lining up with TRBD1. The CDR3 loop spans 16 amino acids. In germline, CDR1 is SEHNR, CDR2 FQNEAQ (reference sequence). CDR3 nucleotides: TGTGCCTGCAGCACAACACAGGGGCCGAGCAATCAGCCCCAGCATTTT. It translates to CACSTTQGPSNQPQHF. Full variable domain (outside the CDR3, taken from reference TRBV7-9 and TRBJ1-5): DTGVSQNPRHKITKRGQNVTFRCDPISEHNRLYWYRQTLGQGPEFLTYFQNEAQLEKSRLLSDRFSAERPKGSFSTLEIQRTEQGDSAMYLCACSTTQGPSNQPQHFGDGTRLSIL.